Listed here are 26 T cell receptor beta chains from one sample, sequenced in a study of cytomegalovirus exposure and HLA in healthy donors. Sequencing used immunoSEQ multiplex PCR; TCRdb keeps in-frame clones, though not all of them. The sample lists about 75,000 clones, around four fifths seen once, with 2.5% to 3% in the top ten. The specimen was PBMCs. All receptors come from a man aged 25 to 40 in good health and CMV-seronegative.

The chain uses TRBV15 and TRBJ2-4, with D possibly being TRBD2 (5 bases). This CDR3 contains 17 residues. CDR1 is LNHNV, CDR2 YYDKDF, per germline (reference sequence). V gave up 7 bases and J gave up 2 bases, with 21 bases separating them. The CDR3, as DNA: TGTGCCACCACGATGGGTTGGTCTAGCTCATCCAAAAACATTCAGTACTTC. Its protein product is CATTMGWSSSSKNIQYF.

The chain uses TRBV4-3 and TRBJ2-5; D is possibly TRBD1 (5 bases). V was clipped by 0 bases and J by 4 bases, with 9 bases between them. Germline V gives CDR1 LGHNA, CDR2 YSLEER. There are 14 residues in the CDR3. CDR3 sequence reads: CASSQDGQGETQYF. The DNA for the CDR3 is TGCGCCAGCAGCCAAGATGGGCAGGGAGAGACCCAGTACTTC.

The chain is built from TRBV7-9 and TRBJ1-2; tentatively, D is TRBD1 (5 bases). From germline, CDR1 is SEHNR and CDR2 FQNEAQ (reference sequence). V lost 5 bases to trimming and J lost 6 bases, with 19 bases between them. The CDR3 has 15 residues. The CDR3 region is CASSLAGYGMDGYTF. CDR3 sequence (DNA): TGTGCCAGCAGCCTTGCAGGGTATGGGATGGATGGCTACACCTTC.

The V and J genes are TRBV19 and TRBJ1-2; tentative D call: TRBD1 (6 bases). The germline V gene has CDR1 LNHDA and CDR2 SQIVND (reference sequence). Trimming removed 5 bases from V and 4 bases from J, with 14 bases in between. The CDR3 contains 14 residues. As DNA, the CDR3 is TGTGCCAGTAGTTTGGACAGCCTCGGCTATGGCTACACCTTC. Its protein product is CASSLDSLGYGYTF.

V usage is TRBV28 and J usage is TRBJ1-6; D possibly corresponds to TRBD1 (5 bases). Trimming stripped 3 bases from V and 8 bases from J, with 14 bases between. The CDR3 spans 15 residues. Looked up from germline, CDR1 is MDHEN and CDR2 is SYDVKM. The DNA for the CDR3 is TGTGCCAGCAGTTTGGGGGGTAGCCCTGATTCACCCCTCCACTTT. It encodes CASSLGGSPDSPLHF.

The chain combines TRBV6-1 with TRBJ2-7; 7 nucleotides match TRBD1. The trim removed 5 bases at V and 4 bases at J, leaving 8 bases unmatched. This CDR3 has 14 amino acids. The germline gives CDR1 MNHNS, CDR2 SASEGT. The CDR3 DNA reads TGTGCCAGCAGTCGACAGGGTATTGAGTACGAGCAGTACTTC. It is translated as CASSRQGIEYEQYF.

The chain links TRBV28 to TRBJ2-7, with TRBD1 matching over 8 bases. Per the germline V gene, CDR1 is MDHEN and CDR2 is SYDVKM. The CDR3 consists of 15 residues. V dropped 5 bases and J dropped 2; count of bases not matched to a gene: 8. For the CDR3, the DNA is TGTGCCAGCAGTCCAGGGACAGGAGCCACCTACGAGCAGTACTTC. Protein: CASSPGTGATYEQYF.

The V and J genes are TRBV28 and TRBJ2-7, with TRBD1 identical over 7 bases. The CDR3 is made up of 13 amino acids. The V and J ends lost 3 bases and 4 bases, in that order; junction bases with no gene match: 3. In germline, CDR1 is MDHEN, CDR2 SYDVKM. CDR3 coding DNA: TGTGCCAGCAGTTTTTTCAGGGGGTACGAGCAGTACTTC. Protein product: CASSFFRGYEQYF.

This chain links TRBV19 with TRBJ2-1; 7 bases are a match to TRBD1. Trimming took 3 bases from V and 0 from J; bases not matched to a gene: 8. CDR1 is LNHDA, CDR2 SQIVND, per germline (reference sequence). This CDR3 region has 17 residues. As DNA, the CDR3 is TGTGCCAGTAGTATCCCTCCAGGGGGTAGCTCCTACAATGAGCAGTTCTTC. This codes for CASSIPPGGSSYNEQFF.

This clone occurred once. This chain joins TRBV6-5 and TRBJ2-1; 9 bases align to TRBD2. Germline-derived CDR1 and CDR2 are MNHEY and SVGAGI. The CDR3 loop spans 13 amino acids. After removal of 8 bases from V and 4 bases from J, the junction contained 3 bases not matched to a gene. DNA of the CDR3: TGTGCCAGCGGGACTAGCTCTTACAATGAGCAGTTCTTC. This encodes CASGTSSYNEQFF.

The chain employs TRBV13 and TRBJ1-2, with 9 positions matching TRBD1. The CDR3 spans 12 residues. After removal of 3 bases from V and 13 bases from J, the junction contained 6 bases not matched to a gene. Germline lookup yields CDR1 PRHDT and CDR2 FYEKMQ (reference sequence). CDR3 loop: CASSFRDREGTF. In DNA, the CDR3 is TGTGCCAGCAGCTTCCGGGACAGGGAAGGCACCTTC.

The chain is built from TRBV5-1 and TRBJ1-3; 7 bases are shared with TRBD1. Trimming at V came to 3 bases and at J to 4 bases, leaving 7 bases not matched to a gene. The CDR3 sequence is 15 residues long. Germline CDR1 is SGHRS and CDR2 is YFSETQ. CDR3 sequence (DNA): TGCGCCAGCAGCTCACAGGGGTTTGGAGGAAACACCATATATTTT. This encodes CASSSQGFGGNTIYF.

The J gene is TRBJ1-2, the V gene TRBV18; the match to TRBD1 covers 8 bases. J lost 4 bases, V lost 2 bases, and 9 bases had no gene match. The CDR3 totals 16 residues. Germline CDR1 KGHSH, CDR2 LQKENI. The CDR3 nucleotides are TGTGCCAGCTCACCAGTCCCGGGACAGGTCGTCTATGGCTACACCTTC. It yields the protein CASSPVPGQVVYGYTF.

DNA for the CDR3: TGTGCCAGCAGTGATCAGGATTTCGAGCAGTACTTC. Protein sequence: CASSDQDFEQYF. The chain combines TRBV28 with TRBJ2-7, with unresolved D. Looked up from germline, CDR1 is MDHEN and CDR2 is SYDVKM. The CDR3 spans 12 residues. V lost 5 bases and J lost 6, with 11 bases in between. The whole variable domain, filled in from reference TRBV28 and TRBJ2-7, reads DVKVTQSSRYLVKRTGEKVFLECVQDMDHENMFWYRQDPGLGLRLIYFSYDVKMKEKGDIPEGYSVSREKKERFSLILESASTNQTSMYLCASSDQDFEQYFGPGTRLTVT.

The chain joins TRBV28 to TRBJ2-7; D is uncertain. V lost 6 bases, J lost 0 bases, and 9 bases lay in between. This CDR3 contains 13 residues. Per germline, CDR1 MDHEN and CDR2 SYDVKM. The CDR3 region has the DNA TGTGCCAGCAGCCAGACTCCCTCCTACGAGCAGTACTTC. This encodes CASSQTPSYEQYF.

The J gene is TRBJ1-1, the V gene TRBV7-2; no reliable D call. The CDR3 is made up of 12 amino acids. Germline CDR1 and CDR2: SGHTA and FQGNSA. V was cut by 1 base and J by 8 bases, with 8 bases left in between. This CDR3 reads CASSLGRGEAFF. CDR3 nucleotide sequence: TGTGCCAGCAGCTTAGGTCGCGGGGAAGCTTTCTTT. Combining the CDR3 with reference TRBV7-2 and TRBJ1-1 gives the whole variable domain GAGVSQSPSNKVTEKGKDVELRCDPISGHTALYWYRQSLGQGLEFLIYFQGNSAPDKSGLPSDRFSAERTGGSVSTLTIQRTQQEDSAVYLCASSLGRGEAFFGQGTRLTVV.

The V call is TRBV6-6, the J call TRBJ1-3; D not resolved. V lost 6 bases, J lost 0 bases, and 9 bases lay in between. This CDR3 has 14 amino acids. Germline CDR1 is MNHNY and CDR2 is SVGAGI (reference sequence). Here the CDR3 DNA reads TGTGCCAGCAGACCCTACGACTCTGGAAACACCATATATTTT. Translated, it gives CASRPYDSGNTIYF.

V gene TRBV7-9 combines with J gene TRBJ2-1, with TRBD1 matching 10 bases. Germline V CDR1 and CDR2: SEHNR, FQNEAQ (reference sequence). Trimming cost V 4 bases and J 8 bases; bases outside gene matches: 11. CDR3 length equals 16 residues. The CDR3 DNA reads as TGTGCCAGCAGCTCAGGCCCGGGACAGGGGTACCATGAGCAGTTCTTC. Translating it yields CASSSGPGQGYHEQFF.

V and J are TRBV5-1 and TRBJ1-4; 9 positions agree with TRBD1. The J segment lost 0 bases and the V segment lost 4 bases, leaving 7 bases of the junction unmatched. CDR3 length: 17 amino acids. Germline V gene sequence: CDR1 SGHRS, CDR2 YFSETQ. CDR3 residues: CASSADRGTATNEKLFF. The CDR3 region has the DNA TGCGCCAGCAGCGCTGACAGGGGGACTGCAACTAATGAAAAACTGTTTTTT.

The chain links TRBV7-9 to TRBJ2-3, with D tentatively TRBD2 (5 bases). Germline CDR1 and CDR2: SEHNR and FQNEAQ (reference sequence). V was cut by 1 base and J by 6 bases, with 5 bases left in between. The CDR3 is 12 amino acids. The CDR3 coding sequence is TGTGCCAGCAGCTTAGGGAGGGATACGCAGTATTTT. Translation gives CASSLGRDTQYF.

CDR3 protein: CAWDKGAYPTDTQYF. DNA of the CDR3: TGTGCCTGGGATAAGGGAGCCTACCCCACAGATACGCAGTATTTT. The J gene is TRBJ2-3, the V gene TRBV30; weak D call: TRBD2 (5 bases). This CDR3 contains 15 residues. The V end lost 5 bases, the J end lost 2 bases, and 17 bases lay between the germline ends. The germline CDR1 and CDR2 sequences are GTSNPN and SVGIG (reference sequence).

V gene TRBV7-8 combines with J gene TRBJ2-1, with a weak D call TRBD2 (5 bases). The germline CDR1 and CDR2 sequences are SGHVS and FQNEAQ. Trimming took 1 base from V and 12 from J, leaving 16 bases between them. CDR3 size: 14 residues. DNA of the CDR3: TGTGCCAGCAGCTTAGGAAGACTTGACGCGGGGCAGTTCTTC. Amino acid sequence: CASSLGRLDAGQFF. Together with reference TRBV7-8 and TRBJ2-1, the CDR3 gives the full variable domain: GAGVSQSPRYKVAKRGQDVALRCDPISGHVSLFWYQQALGQGPEFLTYFQNEAQLDKSGLPSDRFFAERPEGSVSTLKIQRTQQEDSAVYLCASSLGRLDAGQFFGPGTRLTVL.

The CDR3, as DNA: TGTGCCACCAGCAGAGAGGACAGGAACACTGAAGCTTTCTTT. This codes for CATSREDRNTEAFF. The rearrangement joins TRBV15 to TRBJ1-1; perhaps TRBD1 as D (6 bases). V lost 0 bases and J 1 base, leaving 6 bases between the germline ends. CDR1 is LNHNV, CDR2 YYDKDF, per germline (reference sequence). The CDR3 runs to 14 residues.

CDR3 coding DNA: TGCGCCAGCAGCCAAGACCCCTACAATCAGCCCCAGCATTTT. Its translation is CASSQDPYNQPQHF. The V gene is TRBV4-1, the J gene TRBJ1-5; D is ambiguous. CDR3 length: 14 amino acids. V was clipped by 0 bases and J by 3 bases, with 6 bases between them. The germline gives CDR1 MGHRA, CDR2 YSYEKL.

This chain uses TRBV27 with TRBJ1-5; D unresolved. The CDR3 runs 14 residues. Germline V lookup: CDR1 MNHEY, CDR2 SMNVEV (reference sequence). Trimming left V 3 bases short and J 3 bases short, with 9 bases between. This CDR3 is CASSLGRYNQPQHF. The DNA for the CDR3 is TGTGCCAGCAGTTTGGGCAGATACAATCAGCCCCAGCATTTT.

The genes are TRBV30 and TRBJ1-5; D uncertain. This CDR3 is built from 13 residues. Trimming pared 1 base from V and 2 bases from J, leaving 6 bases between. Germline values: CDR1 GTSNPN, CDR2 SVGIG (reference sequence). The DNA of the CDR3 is TGTGCCTGGAGTGGGCAGGGCAATCAGCCCCAGCATTTT. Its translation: CAWSGQGNQPQHF.